The 6 T cell receptor beta chains reported below all come from one sample, sequenced in a study of T-cell reconstitution after alpha-beta-depleted transplantation in children. A library of TCRbeta sequences, prepared with unique molecular identifiers, was generated. TCRdb redid the calling of the PCR reads with MiXCR, one entry per CDR3 protein. The top ten hold 12% to 15% of the sample, which has about 600,000 distinct CDR3 sequences, around 23% seen once. The specimen was PBMCs, mostly from graft donor cells, collected 360 days after TCRalphabeta/CD19-depleted stem cell transplant. The receptors shown here come from a boy under two years old who had a stem cell transplant for acute myeloid leukemia, so the T cells may come from the graft donor.

This clonotype has at least ten counts. The J gene is TRBJ1-5, the V gene TRBV20-1, with 7 bases matching TRBD1. CDR1 DFQATT and CDR2 SNEGSKA come from the germline V gene (reference sequence). With 2 bases clipped from V and 4 bases from J, the junction kept 11 bases outside the gene matches. The CDR3 has 16 amino acids. The CDR3 sequence is CSARPLTGAGNQPQHF. The CDR3 DNA reads as TGCAGTGCTAGACCCTTAACAGGGGCGGGGAATCAGCCCCAGCATTTT.

The genes are TRBV11-2 and TRBJ1-1, with D possibly matching TRBD1 (5 bases). Germline loops: CDR1 SGHAT, CDR2 FQNNGV. This CDR3 spans 14 amino acids. The V gene lost 5 bases and the J gene lost 4 bases, with 14 bases spanning the gap. CDR3 protein: CASSRWGGGTEAFF. The CDR3 region has the DNA TGTGCCAGCAGCCGCTGGGGGGGAGGCACTGAAGCTTTCTTT.

This clonotype was detected only once. The V and J genes are TRBV28 and TRBJ2-3; 10 bases are shared with TRBD1. J gave up 3 bases and V 7 bases, and 13 bases lay outside the gene matches. The length of the CDR3 is 17 residues. Per the germline V gene, CDR1 is MDHEN and CDR2 is SYDVKM. For the CDR3, the DNA is TGTGCCAGCACCATAATCCCCGGGACAGGGGTGACAGATACGCAGTATTTT. This encodes CASTIIPGTGVTDTQYF.

This clonotype showed up many times. The rearrangement links TRBV5-1 to TRBJ1-1; D unresolved. Germline V gene data show CDR1 as SGHRS and CDR2 as YFSETQ. This CDR3 is built from 12 residues. V was trimmed by 5 bases and J by 1 base, leaving 6 bases between them. CDR3 protein: CASRSPNTEAFF. The CDR3 DNA reads as TGCGCCAGCAGGTCCCCGAACACTGAAGCTTTCTTT. Full variable domain (rest looked up from reference TRBV5-1 and TRBJ1-1): KAGVTQTPRYLIKTRGQQVTLSCSPISGHRSVSWYQQTPGQGLQFLFEYFSETQRNKGNFPGRFSGRQFSNSRSEMNVSTLELGDSALYLCASRSPNTEAFFGQGTRLTVV.

V usage is TRBV20-1 and J usage is TRBJ1-1; D unresolved. The CDR3 is 14 residues long. The germline V gene encodes CDR1 DFQATT and CDR2 SNEGSKA (reference sequence). V dropped 4 bases and J dropped 0 bases, with 12 bases sitting between them. The CDR3 is CSATKSTVNTEAFF. Here the CDR3 DNA reads TGCAGTGCTACAAAGTCGACCGTGAACACTGAAGCTTTCTTT.

This clonotype was recorded many times. As DNA, the CDR3 is TGTGCCACCAGTGATCGGGCAGGTGGGGACAGTGAGCAGTTCTTC. Residues: CATSDRAGGDSEQFF. This chain connects TRBV24-1 to TRBJ2-1; TRBD1 matches 7 bases. The length of the CDR3 is 15 residues. V gave up 3 bases and J gave up 9 bases; unmatched junction bases: 10. Germline V gives CDR1 KGHDR, CDR2 SFDVKD.